This T cell receptor (beta chain) was captured by sequencing in a study of T cell changes during pregnancy in multiple sclerosis. The CDR3 loop spans 15 amino acids. With 4 bases clipped from V and 0 bases from J, the junction kept 2 bases outside the gene matches. Germline CDR1 reads MRHNA; CDR2 reads SNTAGT. Clones were sequenced by immunoSEQ multiplex PCR, and TCRdb holds only the in-frame ones, with some missing. This repertoire shows around 16,000 clones, 83% found once; its top ten account for about a sixth. The V and J genes are TRBV6-4 and TRBJ2-7; 11 nucleotides line up with TRBD2. The starting material was CD8+ T cells from peripheral blood mononuclear cells, obtained after pregnancy. This receptor was taken from a female donor in good health, enrolled as a control in a pregnancy study. CDR3 sequence reads: CASSATSGSSYEQYF. CDR3 bases: TGTGCCAGCAGTGCTACTAGCGGGAGCTCCTACGAGCAGTACTTC.